Listed below are T cell receptor beta chains from one sample, sequenced in a study of cytomegalovirus exposure and HLA in healthy donors. This table comes from immunoSEQ multiplex PCR, and its TCRdb copy is limited to in-frame clones, with some not included. The data show around 83,000 clones, more than 70% seen once. Input material: PBMCs. The receptors here all came from a male donor in good health and CMV-seropositive. The CDR3 runs from the conserved cysteine through the conserved F or W. Each record gives: clone size, V gene, D gene, J gene, CDR3 DNA, CDR3 protein. A D gene is named only where the DNA matches it firmly. Some rows have no size entry. The others give once, few or many, or a class for an expanded clone.

>NA|TRBV9|TRBD1|TRBJ1-4
TGTGCCAGCAGCGGGGACAGATGGAATGAAAAACTGTTTTTT
CASSGDRWNEKLFF
>NA|TRBV27|NA|TRBJ1-1
TGTGCCAGCAGTGCTAGACAGTTAAACACTGAAGCTTTCTTT
CASSARQLNTEAFF
>NA|TRBV29-1|TRBD1|TRBJ2-7
TGCAGCGTTGAAGATCCAGGGGGTAGTCCTTACTTC
CSVEDPGGSPYF
>few|TRBV7-8|TRBD2|TRBJ2-1
TGTGCCAGCAGCTTAGAGACTAGCGGCTACAATGAGCAGTTCTTC
CASSLETSGYNEQFF
>NA|TRBV4-1|TRBD2|TRBJ2-7
TGCGCCAGCAGCGAAGGGCGGTCACTAGCGGGAGGCAACGAGCAGTACTTC
CASSEGRSLAGGNEQYF
>few|TRBV2|NA|TRBJ2-4
TGTGCCAGCAGTGGGACAGCTATAGCCAAAAACATTCAGTACTTC
CASSGTAIAKNIQYF
>NA|TRBV5-5|TRBD2|TRBJ2-3
TGTGCCAGCAGCTTGGTTTGGGGAGGGGGCACAGATACGCAGTATTTT
CASSLVWGGGTDTQYF
>NA|TRBV5-6|NA|TRBJ2-7
TGTGCCAGCAGCTTGAATCAGGGGTACTACTACGAGCAGTACTTC
CASSLNQGYYYEQYF
>NA|TRBV18|TRBD1|TRBJ2-5
TGTGCCAGCTCACACCGCGGGACAGGGGATAGGGAGACCCAGTACTTC
CASSHRGTGDRETQYF
>NA|TRBV2|NA|TRBJ1-6
TGTGCCAGCAGTAAAGACGGTGAGGTCTCACCCCTCCACTTT
CASSKDGEVSPLHF
>NA|TRBV5-1|NA|TRBJ2-5
TGCGCCAGCAGCTTCTACGCCGGAGGGGGGGCCTCGCAAGAGACCCAGTACTTC
CASSFYAGGGASQETQYF
>once|TRBV5-1|TRBD2|TRBJ2-1
TGCGCCAGCAGCCTTGGACTAGCGGGGTTCACCTACAATGAGCAGTTCTTC
CASSLGLAGFTYNEQFF
>NA|TRBV2|TRBD1|TRBJ2-7
TGTGCCAGCAGTGGACAGGGGGTACGCTACGAGCAGTACTTC
CASSGQGVRYEQYF
>NA|TRBV7-9|TRBD1|TRBJ2-7
TGTGCCAGCAGCTTTTCCCAGACAGGGGGAAACGAGCAGTACTTC
CASSFSQTGGNEQYF
>NA|TRBV5-1|NA|TRBJ2-1
TGCGCCAGCAGCTTGGATGCAGATTACAATGAGCAGTTCTTC
CASSLDADYNEQFF
>NA|TRBV7-9|NA|TRBJ1-1
TGTGCCAGCAGTGCATTGGGCCCACAAGAAGCTTTCTTT
CASSALGPQEAFF
>few|TRBV6-1|NA|TRBJ2-7
TGTGCCAGCAGTGAAGGAGATAGTCAAGGGGGAGCCTACGAGCAGTACTTC
CASSEGDSQGGAYEQYF
>NA|TRBV7-9|NA|TRBJ1-2
TGTGCCAGCAGCTTGAGAAGCATATCTTACTATGGCTACACCTTC
CASSLRSISYYGYTF
>NA|TRBV15|TRBD1|TRBJ1-5
TGTGCCACCAGCAGCTATACCGACAGGGGAGGCAATCAGCCCCAGCATTTT
CATSSYTDRGGNQPQHF
>once|TRBV6-1|TRBD2|TRBJ2-5
TGTGCCAGCAGTGGGGATAGACTAGCGGGAGTCCGGGAGACCCAGTACTTC
CASSGDRLAGVRETQYF
>NA|TRBV6-1|NA|TRBJ2-5
TGTGCCAGCAGTGAATATTACGGCGGAGTACAAGAGACCCAGTACTTC
CASSEYYGGVQETQYF
>NA|TRBV7-3|TRBD2|TRBJ2-2
TGTGCCAGCAGCTTCCTGGGGGGGACCGGGGAGCTGTTTTTT
CASSFLGGTGELFF
>NA|TRBV9|TRBD2|TRBJ2-2
TGTGCCAGCGCGGGGGGGAGCGGAACGAACACCGGGGAGCTGTTTTTT
CASAGGSGTNTGELFF
>NA|TRBV30|NA|TRBJ1-1
TGTGCCTGGAGGAGGGGGATGAACACTGAAGCTTTCTTT
CAWRRGMNTEAFF
>NA|TRBV6-5|NA|TRBJ1-5
TGTGCCAGCAGCCCAGACAGGCGGTTTCATCATTTT
CASSPDRRFHHF
>NA|TRBV6-4|NA|TRBJ1-1
TGTGCCAGCAGTGTCGGAGGGGAAAAACCTGAAGCTTTCTTT
CASSVGGEKPEAFF
>NA|TRBV9|NA|TRBJ2-1
TGTGCCAGCAGCGTAGTAGGGGGGGGGCTTAATGAGCAGTTCTTC
CASSVVGGGLNEQFF
>NA|TRBV29-1|NA|TRBJ2-7
TGCAGCGTTAAAGGGGCAGGGCGCCGTTACGAGCAGTACTTC
CSVKGAGRRYEQYF
>NA|TRBV9|NA|TRBJ2-1
TGTGCCAGCAGCGTAGGACTAGGGAGGGGGGGCAATGAGCAGTTCTTC
CASSVGLGRGGNEQFF
>once|TRBV27|TRBD2|TRBJ2-7
TGTGCCAGCAGCGACCGGGGCGGGAGGGCCACGGAAAACGAGCAGTACTTC
CASSDRGGRATENEQYF
>NA|TRBV5-1|TRBD1|TRBJ1-1
TGCGCCAGCAGCTTGGCAGGGGGTTACACTGAAGCTTTCTTT
CASSLAGGYTEAFF
>NA|TRBV7-9|TRBD1|TRBJ2-7
TGTGCCAGCAGCACGAAGGACAGGGCCTACGAGCAGTACTTC
CASSTKDRAYEQYF